This TCR beta chain stems from a study of blood T cell repertoires in COVID-19. Study at large: Samples of COVID-19 (acute and convalescent) were obtained from the United States, Italy and Spain.

Methods used by the authors: Reference gene primer amplification gave estimated nucleated cell counts. Repertoires were generated with immunoSEQ multiplex PCR, while TCRdb's copy carries only in-frame clones and drops some. V and J calls plus clone size are reproduced from that table; the DNA served to infer D and trimming. The table includes around 620,000 clones, just under 90% detected once. The specimen was peripheral blood. This clonotype was obtained from a woman aged 18-29 years with acute or convalescent COVID-19.

The CDR3 DNA sequence: TGTGCCAGCATGGGTCAGGGCAGTTCACCCCTCCACTTT. As protein: CASMGQGSSPLHF. The V and J genes are TRBV2 and TRBJ1-6; D is perhaps TRBD1 (5 bases). Germline lookup yields CDR1 SNHLY and CDR2 FYNNEI. CDR3 size: 13 residues. Trimming left V 7 bases short and J 9 bases short, with 13 bases between.